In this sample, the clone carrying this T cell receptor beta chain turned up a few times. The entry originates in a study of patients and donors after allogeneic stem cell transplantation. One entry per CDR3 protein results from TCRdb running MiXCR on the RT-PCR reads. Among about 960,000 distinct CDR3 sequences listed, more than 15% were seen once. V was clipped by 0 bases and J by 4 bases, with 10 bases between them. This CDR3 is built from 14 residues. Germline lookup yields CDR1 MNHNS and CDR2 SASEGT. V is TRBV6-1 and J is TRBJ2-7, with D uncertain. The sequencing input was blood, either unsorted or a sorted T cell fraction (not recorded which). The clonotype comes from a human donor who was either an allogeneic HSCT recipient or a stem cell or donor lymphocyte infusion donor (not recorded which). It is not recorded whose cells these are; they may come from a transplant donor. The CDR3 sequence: CASSEARSLYEQYF. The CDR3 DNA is TGTGCCAGCAGTGAAGCTCGCTCTCTTTACGAGCAGTACTTC.